This T cell receptor beta chain was captured in a study of T cell responses to AZD1222 COVID-19 vaccine. Across the whole study: Investigators merged groups given second doses at roughly 4 or roughly 12 weeks.

CDR3 length: 15 amino acids. J lost 1 base, V lost 1 base, and 2 bases had no gene match. Method: immunoSEQ multiplex PCR; TCRdb's copy keeps in-frame clones and lacks some. The repertoire holds about 140,000 clones, with 92% as singletons. The sequencing used peripheral blood, collected on day 0 of AZD1222 vaccination. This sequence was found in an adult in good health. The gene calls are TRBV5-3 and TRBJ1-1, with 9 positions matching TRBD1. TRBV5-3 is an ORF, and what it does is uncertain. The CDR3 bases are TGTGCCAGAAGCTTGACGGGACAGGGGAACACTGAAGCTTTCTTT. Protein: CARSLTGQGNTEAFF.